Following are 28 T cell receptor beta chains from one sample sequenced in a study of radiotherapy plus CTLA-4 blockade in lung cancer. Method: immunoSEQ multiplex PCR; TCRdb's copy keeps in-frame clones and lacks some. The table shows about 120,000 clones, with roughly 80% occurring only once. Sequencing used peripheral blood, obtained from a patient treated with radiotherapy plus ipilimumab. Source of these receptors: a human donor with non-small cell lung cancer who had a partial response to radiotherapy plus ipilimumab.

This CDR3 reads CASSQSNTFNEQFF. The CDR3 bases are TGCGCCAGCAGTCAATCTAACACCTTCAATGAGCAGTTCTTC. The genes are TRBV23-1 and TRBJ2-1; D is unclear. Being an ORF, TRBV23-1 has a function that is uncertain. The V and J ends lost 0 bases and 6 bases respectively, with 9 bases between them. The CDR3 sequence is 14 residues long.

This clone was seen more than once but under ten times. The chain employs TRBV6-1 and TRBJ1-2; D call uncertain. Trimming pared 6 bases from V and 5 bases from J, leaving 16 bases between. The CDR3 contains 14 residues. Germline V CDR1 and CDR2: MNHNS, SASEGT. The CDR3 bases are TGTGCCAGCAGGACCGACCGGGATTTATATGGCTACACCTTC. As protein: CASRTDRDLYGYTF.

This clone has only one observation. This chain uses TRBV7-2 with TRBJ2-7, with TRBD2 matching over 11 bases. V lost 1 base and J lost 2; bases outside the gene matches: 4. CDR3 size: 16 residues. The germline CDR1 and CDR2 sequences are SGHTA and FQGNSA. The CDR3 DNA reads TGTGCCAGCAGCTTAGGGGGGACTAGCGGCGCCTACGAGCAGTACGTC. Protein: CASSLGGTSGAYEQYV.

The chain carries TRBV6-5 and TRBJ1-4; no definite D call. V was shortened by 0 bases and J by 8 bases, with 13 bases between the two germline ends. The CDR3 sequence is 15 residues long. The germline V gene encodes CDR1 MNHEY and CDR2 SVGAGI. CDR3 coding DNA: TGTGCCAGCAGTTACTCGGGCCCAGGCTGGGAAAAACTGTTTTTT. It yields the protein CASSYSGPGWEKLFF.

This clone has just one count. J is TRBJ1-2 and V is TRBV28; D is perhaps TRBD1 (6 bases). The V gene lost 7 bases and the J gene lost 4 bases, with 22 bases spanning the gap. CDR1 and CDR2 (germline): MDHEN, SYDVKM. The length of the CDR3 is 16 residues. The CDR3 DNA sequence: TGTGCCAGCACGGGAGGCGAGGGGGTGTGGGTCTATGGCTACACCTTC. Protein product: CASTGGEGVWVYGYTF.

The chain employs TRBV5-1 and TRBJ2-7; TRBD1 matches at 11 bases. The V and J ends lost 4 bases and 7 bases, in that order; junction bases with no gene match: 13. This CDR3 comprises 16 residues. Per the germline V gene, CDR1 is SGHRS and CDR2 is YFSETQ. CDR3 bases: TGCGCCAGCAGCCCAGCCGGGACAGGGGGGTTAGGGGAGCAGTACTTC. Its translation is CASSPAGTGGLGEQYF. The complete variable domain, with remaining parts taken from reference TRBV5-1 and TRBJ2-7, reads KAGVTQTPRYLIKTRGQQVTLSCSPISGHRSVSWYQQTPGQGLQFLFEYFSETQRNKGNFPGRFSGRQFSNSRSEMNVSTLELGDSALYLCASSPAGTGGLGEQYFGPGTRLTVT.

V gene TRBV7-9 combines with J gene TRBJ1-4; 7 nucleotides agree with TRBD1. The germline V gene has CDR1 SEHNR and CDR2 FQNEAQ (reference sequence). The ends lost 5 bases at V and 3 bases at J; junction bases unmatched: 9. The CDR3 runs to 16 residues. In DNA, the CDR3 is TGTGCCAGCAGCCCGGGGACAGCGACCTCTAATGAAAAACTGTTTTTT. Residues: CASSPGTATSNEKLFF.

The chain has TRBV28 and TRBJ1-5; 10 nucleotides line up with TRBD1. V shed 6 bases, J shed 9 bases, and the junction held 14 bases outside the gene matches. The CDR3 is 16 residues long. Germline V lookup: CDR1 MDHEN, CDR2 SYDVKM. This CDR3 reads CASSDPGQGRVGPQHF. The CDR3 DNA is TGTGCCAGCAGCGATCCGGGACAGGGGCGGGTTGGGCCCCAGCATTTT.

The J gene is TRBJ2-3, the V gene TRBV5-4; weak D call: TRBD2 (6 bases). CDR1 and CDR2 (germline): SGHNT, YYREEE (reference sequence). The CDR3 covers 15 residues. V gave up 3 bases and J gave up 2 bases, with 13 bases separating them. In DNA, the CDR3 is TGTGCCAGCAGCTCCGGGACTTTCAACACAGATACGCAGTATTTT. It translates to CASSSGTFNTDTQYF.

The chain carries TRBV10-3 and TRBJ1-1, with 8 nucleotides matching TRBD1. This CDR3 is 13 amino acids long. CDR1 ENHRY and CDR2 SYGVKD come from the germline V gene. Unmatched junction bases numbered 12, after V lost 7 bases and J lost 11 bases. The CDR3 DNA reads TGTGCCATCACCTCTAATGACAGGGGTTGGGCTTTCTTT. Translating it yields CAITSNDRGWAFF.

The chain carries TRBV6-1 and TRBJ1-2; 7 bases map to TRBD1. The CDR3 extends over 15 amino acids. Germline V CDR1 and CDR2: MNHNS, SASEGT. The trim removed 1 base at V and 5 bases at J, leaving 7 bases unmatched. The CDR3 coding sequence is TGTGCCAGCAGTGAAGTGGGGACAGTGGGATATGGCTACACCTTC. This gives the protein CASSEVGTVGYGYTF.

CDR3 sequence: CASSLSQGATGNQPQHF. The CDR3 DNA sequence: TGTGCCAGCAGTTTATCACAGGGCGCGACTGGCAATCAGCCCCAGCATTTT. The chain is built from TRBV28 and TRBJ1-5; TRBD1 might be the D (6 bases). Trimming pared 1 base from V and 2 bases from J, leaving 15 bases between. This CDR3 has 17 amino acids. Germline-derived CDR1 and CDR2 are MDHEN and SYDVKM.

The gene calls are TRBV7-9 and TRBJ2-5; 7 bases are a match to TRBD2. Looked up from germline, CDR1 is SEHNR and CDR2 is FQNEAQ (reference sequence). After removal of 1 base from V and 5 bases from J, the junction contained 10 bases not matched to a gene. CDR3 size: 16 residues. DNA of the CDR3: TGTGCCAGCAGCTTAGGACCGGGACTAACGCAGGAGACCCAGTACTTC. It specifies CASSLGPGLTQETQYF.

Concerning this clone: The same CDR3 can be traced to other DNA sequences in this sample. V is TRBV19 and J is TRBJ2-6, with unresolved D. V gave up 4 bases and J gave up 1 base, with 8 bases separating them. This CDR3 contains 15 residues. CDR1 is LNHDA, CDR2 SQIVND, per germline (reference sequence). The CDR3 DNA sequence: TGTGCCAGTAGTACCCCTAGATCTGGGGCCAACGTCCTGACTTTC. Residues: CASSTPRSGANVLTF.

The V and J genes are TRBV7-2 and TRBJ1-2; D is uncertain. V lost 5 bases and J 0 bases, leaving 13 bases between the germline ends. Germline V gene lookup returns CDR1 SGHTA and CDR2 FQGNSA. This CDR3 contains 15 residues. The CDR3 loop is CASSLGGNSNYGYTF. CDR3 DNA sequence: TGTGCCAGCAGCCTAGGCGGAAATTCTAACTATGGCTACACCTTC.

V gene TRBV6-1 combines with J gene TRBJ1-5, with 7 nucleotides matching TRBD1. The J segment lost 4 bases and the V segment lost 0 bases, leaving 6 bases of the junction unmatched. This CDR3 is built from 16 residues. Germline V gene lookup returns CDR1 MNHNS and CDR2 SASEGT. CDR3: CASSEALSRGNQPQHF. CDR3 nucleotide sequence: TGTGCCAGCAGTGAAGCGCTGTCCAGGGGGAATCAGCCCCAGCATTTT.

This chain connects TRBV7-8 to TRBJ1-5; D is perhaps TRBD1 (6 bases). This CDR3 contains 18 residues. Germline V gene lookup returns CDR1 SGHVS and CDR2 FQNEAQ. The V gene lost 0 bases and the J gene lost 2 bases, with 17 bases spanning the gap. The CDR3 region is CASSLAGAGDRGNQPQHF. The CDR3 coding sequence is TGTGCCAGCAGCTTAGCGGGGGCAGGGGACCGGGGCAATCAGCCCCAGCATTTT.

The DNA for the CDR3 is TGCGCCAGCAGCCAGGCGGACAGGGAGAGGCAGCCCCAGCATTTT. Protein sequence: CASSQADRERQPQHF. The V call is TRBV4-3, the J call TRBJ1-5; 8 bases fit TRBD1. Trimming at V came to 3 bases and at J to 7 bases, leaving 8 bases not matched to a gene. CDR3 size: 15 residues. Germline values: CDR1 LGHNA, CDR2 YSLEER.

This chain's CDR3 is CASSKQTGYSNQPQHF. The CDR3 DNA sequence: TGCGCCAGCAGCAAACAAACAGGGTATAGCAATCAGCCCCAGCATTTT. This chain connects TRBV5-1 to TRBJ1-5, with D maybe TRBD1 (6 bases). Trimming pared 4 bases from V and 0 bases from J, leaving 14 bases between. This CDR3 spans 16 amino acids. Germline assignment: CDR1 SGHRS and CDR2 YFSETQ.

This chain links TRBV29-1 with TRBJ2-7; the match to TRBD1 covers 7 bases. Germline V lookup: CDR1 SQVTM, CDR2 ANQGSEA. CDR3 size: 15 residues. V dropped 8 bases and J dropped 5; count of bases not matched to a gene: 18. CDR3 sequence reads: CSPFLKGRGSHEQYV. The CDR3 DNA reads as TGCAGCCCTTTTTTGAAGGGCAGGGGGTCCCACGAGCAGTACGTC.

The chain uses TRBV30 and TRBJ2-1, with TRBD1 as a possible D gene (6 bases). The CDR3 sequence is 14 residues long. The V end lost 0 bases, the J end lost 2 bases, and 8 bases lay between the germline ends. Per germline, CDR1 GTSNPN and CDR2 SVGIG (reference sequence). In DNA, the CDR3 is TGTGCCTGGAGTGTAAGGGGGACCTACAATGAGCAGTTCTTC. This codes for CAWSVRGTYNEQFF.

This clone came up many times. CDR3 nucleotides: TGTGCCAGCAGCTGGGGGGGGCCCACAGATACGCAGTATTTT. Translation: CASSWGGPTDTQYF. V gene TRBV7-6 combines with J gene TRBJ2-3, with D tentatively TRBD2 (7 bases). Germline values: CDR1 SGHVS, CDR2 FNYEAQ. This CDR3 is 14 amino acids long. V was trimmed by 4 bases and J by 2 bases, leaving 10 bases between them.

The sample holds a few counts of this clone. The J gene is TRBJ1-2, the V gene TRBV11-2, with 7 bases lining up with TRBD1. J lost 6 bases, V lost 3 bases, and 4 bases had no gene match. Germline V gene lookup returns CDR1 SGHAT and CDR2 FQNNGV. This CDR3 contains 13 residues. This chain's CDR3 is CASSLGQNNGYTF. CDR3 nucleotides: TGTGCCAGCAGCTTGGGACAGAACAATGGCTACACCTTC.

About this clone itself: The junction does not match germline at one end; this may be a read error. The V gene is TRBV7-7, the J gene TRBJ2-3; TRBD1 matches at 7 bases. This CDR3 is 14 amino acids long. Germline V gene lookup returns CDR1 SSHAT and CDR2 FNYEAQ (reference sequence). The CDR3 region has the DNA TGTGCTAGCAGCAAGACGACAGGGACAGATACGCAGTATTTT. It is translated as CASSKTTGTDTQYF.

The rearrangement uses TRBV27 and TRBJ1-2, with TRBD1 matching 12 bases. CDR1 and CDR2 from the germline V gene are MNHEY and SMNVEV (reference sequence). V lost 5 bases and J lost 7; bases outside the gene matches: 11. This CDR3 is built from 16 residues. CDR3 bases: TGTGCCAGCAGTCCACCCCCGGGACAGGGGGCCGTTGGCTACACCTTC. Translated, it gives CASSPPPGQGAVGYTF.

This chain connects TRBV21-1 to TRBJ2-7; the DNA was not compared with TRBD1, the D call given in the table. TRBV21-1 is reported as a pseudogene. The CDR3 is made up of 15 amino acids. CDR3 DNA sequence: TGTGCCAGCAGCAAACCACAGGGGGCGAGAAACGAGCAGTACGTC. Translation: CASSKPQGARNEQYV.

The chain carries TRBV30 and TRBJ1-2; a weak D match, TRBD1 (5 bases). In germline, CDR1 is GTSNPN, CDR2 SVGIG (reference sequence). V was pared by 2 bases and J by 2 bases, with 15 bases between. This CDR3 spans 15 amino acids. The CDR3 loop is CAWSRPGTVNYGYTF. The CDR3 DNA reads as TGTGCCTGGAGTCGACCAGGGACTGTGAACTATGGCTACACCTTC.

The chain combines TRBV11-2 with TRBJ2-5, with TRBD1 matching 12 bases. V shed 5 bases and J 5 bases; nucleotides not matched to a gene: 6. Germline V gene sequence: CDR1 SGHAT, CDR2 FQNNGV. This CDR3 comprises 15 residues. For the CDR3, the DNA is TGTGCCAGCAGCCTCCGCGGGACAGGGGGCGAGACCCAGTACTTC. Its translation is CASSLRGTGGETQYF.